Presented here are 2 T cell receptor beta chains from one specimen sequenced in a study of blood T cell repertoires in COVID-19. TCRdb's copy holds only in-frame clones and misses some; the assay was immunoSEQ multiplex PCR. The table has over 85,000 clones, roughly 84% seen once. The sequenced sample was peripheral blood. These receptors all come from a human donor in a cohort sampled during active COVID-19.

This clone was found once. CDR3 protein: CASSFGQQSSGNTIYF. In DNA form, the CDR3 reads TGTGCCAGCAGCTTTGGACAGCAGAGCTCTGGAAACACCATATATTTT. The chain carries TRBV7-6 and TRBJ1-3, with a tentative D call TRBD1 (6 bases). CDR3 length: 16 residues. V shed 3 bases and J shed 0 bases, with 12 bases lying between them. The germline V gene has CDR1 SGHVS and CDR2 FNYEAQ.

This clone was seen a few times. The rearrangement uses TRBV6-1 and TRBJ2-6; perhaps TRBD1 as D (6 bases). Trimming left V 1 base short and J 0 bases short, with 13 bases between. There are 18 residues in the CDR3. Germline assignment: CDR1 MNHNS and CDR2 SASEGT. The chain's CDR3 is CASSEEGELFSGANVLTF. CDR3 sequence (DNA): TGTGCCAGCAGTGAAGAGGGGGAACTTTTCTCTGGGGCCAACGTCCTGACTTTC.